Sequencing of this TCR beta chain was carried out in a study of blood T cell repertoires in COVID-19. Study background: The United States, Italy and Spain were the sources of the acute and convalescent COVID-19 samples. The analysed material was cDNA or gDNA that came from T cells, B-cell-depleted T cells, or PBMCs.

CDR1 is MNHNS and CDR2 is SASEGT in the germline V gene. This CDR3 contains 15 residues. V was pared by 7 bases and J by 3 bases, with 8 bases of the junction left unmatched. Original data processing: Reference gene primers were amplified, and this amplification served to estimate nucleated cell counts. The repertoire was sequenced with immunoSEQ multiplex PCR; TCRdb's copy has only in-frame clones and lacks some. V, J and clone size derive from that table, while D and trimming were established from the DNA sequence. Of 94,000 or so clones detected, 75% to 85% appear once; the ten largest clones hold just under 25%.

The sample comprised peripheral blood. The sequence derives from a man in his fifties or sixties with acute or convalescent COVID-19. The genes are TRBV6-1 and TRBJ2-5, with 10 bases aligning to TRBD1. CDR3 sequence (DNA): TGTGCCAGCAAAAAGACCGGGACAGGGGAAGAGACCCAGTACTTC. Translating it yields CASKKTGTGEETQYF.